A single sample is the source of the 11 T cell receptor beta chains below, sequenced in a study of identical twins. MiXCR, run by TCRdb on the 5' RACE reads, gives a single entry per CDR3 protein. The sample has around 250,000 distinct CDR3 sequences, about 9% seen once. These data were also reused for a study on yellow fever vaccine responses in identical twins.

The specimen was CD8+ T cells sorted from blood. The source of these receptors is a woman younger than 30 in good health.

The chain couples TRBV3-1 to TRBJ2-3, with 8 bases matching TRBD2. This CDR3 is built from 17 residues. Losses at the gene ends were 0 bases for V and 1 base for J; bases not matched to a gene: 6. Germline lookup yields CDR1 LGHDT and CDR2 YNNKEL (reference sequence). CDR3 nucleotides: TGTGCCAGCAGCCAAGATTTCGGTAGCGGGGGCACAGATACGCAGTATTTT. This sequence encodes CASSQDFGSGGTDTQYF.

In this sample, this clonotype turned up a few times. CDR3: CSASLRTASYEQYF. The CDR3 DNA is TGCAGTGCAAGCCTTCGGACAGCCTCCTACGAGCAGTACTTC. The gene calls are TRBV20-1 and TRBJ2-7, with a weak D call TRBD1 (6 bases). Germline assignment: CDR1 DFQATT and CDR2 SNEGSKA (reference sequence). The CDR3 is made up of 14 amino acids. V dropped 6 bases and J dropped 0 bases, with 15 bases sitting between them.

In regard to this clonotype: A junction end diverges from the germline sequence, so it may reflect a read error. This sequence joins TRBV6-4 and TRBJ2-1; D might be TRBD2 (6 bases). The CDR3 consists of 14 residues. CDR1 and CDR2 (germline): MRHNA, SNTAGT. In DNA, the CDR3 is TGTGCCAGGAGTGACGGGGCGGGGATTGAAGAGCAGTTCTTC. The encoded protein is CARSDGAGIEEQFF.

The genes are TRBV11-2 and TRBJ2-3; D possibly corresponds to TRBD1 (6 bases). Trimming shortened V by 7 bases and J by 0 bases, and 14 bases separated the two germline ends. Per the germline V gene, CDR1 is SGHAT and CDR2 is FQNNGV. This CDR3 region has 15 residues. The CDR3: CASKGRTESTDTQYF. The DNA for the CDR3 is TGTGCCAGCAAGGGTCGGACAGAGAGCACAGATACGCAGTATTTT.

This clonotype occurred a few times. This sequence joins TRBV29-1 and TRBJ2-2; tentative D call: TRBD1 (6 bases). The CDR3 consists of 13 residues. With 7 bases removed from V and 4 bases from J, the gap between germline ends came to 13 bases. Looked up from germline, CDR1 is SQVTM and CDR2 is ANQGSEA. The CDR3 region has the DNA TGCAGCGCAAGAGACAGGATCACCGGGGAGCTGTTTTTT. This gives the protein CSARDRITGELFF.

V usage is TRBV29-1 and J usage is TRBJ2-3, with 9 bases lining up with TRBD1. The germline gives CDR1 SQVTM, CDR2 ANQGSEA. The trim removed 7 bases at V and 6 bases at J, leaving 20 bases unmatched. The CDR3 has 17 amino acids. DNA of the CDR3: TGCAGCGCCTTAGTCCGCTGGCGGGACAGGGTGGATGATACGCAGTATTTT. It encodes CSALVRWRDRVDDTQYF.

This clonotype was detected only a few times. The rearrangement links TRBV27 to TRBJ2-2; TRBD2 is a possible D gene (5 bases). This CDR3 has 12 residues. V was pared by 6 bases and J by 5 bases, with 7 bases between. The V gene's germline CDR1 is MNHEY and CDR2 SMNVEV (reference sequence). The CDR3 reads CASRGETGELFF. The CDR3 DNA is TGTGCCAGCAGGGGAGAAACCGGGGAGCTGTTTTTT.

This clonotype was detected ten times or more. The gene calls are TRBV7-2 and TRBJ2-1, with 12 bases fitting TRBD2. V shed 1 base and J 7 bases; nucleotides not matched to a gene: 2. The germline CDR1 and CDR2 sequences are SGHTA and FQGNSA. This CDR3 spans 15 amino acids. For the CDR3, the DNA is TGTGCCAGCAGCTTAGGGCTAGCGGGAGGGAATGAGCAGTTCTTC. Its protein product is CASSLGLAGGNEQFF. Together with reference TRBV7-2 and TRBJ2-1, the CDR3 gives the full variable domain: GAGVSQSPSNKVTEKGKDVELRCDPISGHTALYWYRQSLGQGLEFLIYFQGNSAPDKSGLPSDRFSAERTGGSVSTLTIQRTQQEDSAVYLCASSLGLAGGNEQFFGPGTRLTVL.

This clonotype occurred many times. V is TRBV12-3 or TRBV12-4 and J is TRBJ2-1, with TRBD2 identical over 14 bases. The CDR3 sequence is 16 residues long. Unmatched junction bases numbered 5, after V lost 5 bases and J lost 5 bases. The CDR3, as DNA: TGTGCCAGCAGTATCGGACTAGCGGGGGGTAACAATGAGCAGTTCTTC. This sequence encodes CASSIGLAGGNNEQFF.

The table lists this clonotype with a few counts. V usage is TRBV5-1 and J usage is TRBJ2-1; 9 nucleotides match TRBD1. The CDR3 covers 17 residues. CDR1 is SGHRS and CDR2 is YFSETQ in the germline V gene. The ends lost 2 bases at V and 1 base at J; junction bases unmatched: 7. The CDR3 loop reads CASSFPRDRDSYNEQFF. The CDR3 DNA reads TGCGCCAGCAGCTTCCCCCGGGACAGGGATTCCTACAATGAGCAGTTCTTC.

There are a few counts of this clonotype. The rearrangement joins TRBV7-2 to TRBJ2-7; 8 bases match TRBD2. CDR1 is SGHTA and CDR2 is FQGNSA in the germline V gene. The trim removed 4 bases at V and 7 bases at J, leaving 6 bases unmatched. The length of the CDR3 is 13 residues. CDR3 bases: TGTGCCAGCAGCTCCCGACTAGCGTGGGAGCAGTACTTC. As protein: CASSSRLAWEQYF.